Following are 17 T cell receptor beta chains from one sample sequenced in a study of blood T cell repertoires in COVID-19. The repertoire was sequenced with immunoSEQ multiplex PCR; TCRdb's copy has only in-frame clones and lacks some. The sample lists around 140,000 clones; 75% to 80% were seen once. The sequenced sample consisted of PBMCs or T cells enriched from blood (not recorded which). The receptors derive from a woman in her fifties or sixties who had recovered from COVID-19.

A single count supports this clone. The J gene is TRBJ2-1, the V gene TRBV12-5, with D unresolved. Trimming left V 3 bases short and J 0 bases short, with 3 bases between. Germline CDR1 is LGHNT and CDR2 is FRNRAP. This CDR3 has 13 residues. The CDR3 bases are TGTGCTAGTGGTTTCAGCTCCTACAATGAGCAGTTCTTC. Its translation is CASGFSSYNEQFF.

The rearrangement joins TRBV7-9 to TRBJ1-2, with D possibly TRBD1 on 6 matching bases. Germline V gene data show CDR1 as SEHNR and CDR2 as FQNEAQ (reference sequence). The CDR3 is 13 amino acids. V lost 5 bases, J lost 4 bases, and 11 bases lay in between. As DNA, the CDR3 is TGTGCCAGCAGCGCGACACAGGGCTATGGCTACACCTTC. Encoded protein: CASSATQGYGYTF. Full variable domain (missing parts from reference TRBV7-9 and TRBJ1-2): DTGVSQNPRHKITKRGQNVTFRCDPISEHNRLYWYRQTLGQGPEFLTYFQNEAQLEKSRLLSDRFSAERPKGSFSTLEIQRTEQGDSAMYLCASSATQGYGYTFGSGTRLTVV.

The rearrangement uses TRBV2 and TRBJ2-1, with D possibly TRBD2 on 6 matching bases. Germline V gene sequence: CDR1 SNHLY, CDR2 FYNNEI. Trimming removed 8 bases at V and 5 bases at J, with 19 bases between. The CDR3 spans 15 residues. CDR3: CASGVLAGAHNEQFF. The CDR3 DNA follows: TGTGCCAGCGGAGTACTAGCTGGAGCCCACAATGAGCAGTTCTTC.

The J gene is TRBJ2-5, the V gene TRBV7-2, with D maybe TRBD2 (6 bases). Trimming shortened V by 5 bases and J by 5 bases, and 21 bases separated the two germline ends. The germline V gene encodes CDR1 SGHTA and CDR2 FQGNSA. This CDR3 is 16 amino acids long. This chain's CDR3 is CASSPSQGLAGETQYF. The CDR3 DNA reads TGTGCCAGCAGCCCCAGCCAGGGACTGGCGGGGGAGACCCAGTACTTC.

The chain has TRBV18 and TRBJ1-2; possible D gene TRBD1, 5 bases. Looked up from germline, CDR1 is KGHSH and CDR2 is LQKENI. The CDR3 sequence is 16 residues long. V was cut by 3 bases and J by 5 bases, with 19 bases left in between. The CDR3 sequence: CASSPGYVREEYGYTF. CDR3 nucleotides: TGTGCCAGCTCACCGGGGTACGTCAGGGAAGAATATGGCTACACCTTC.

The chain joins TRBV28 to TRBJ1-5, with 8 bases aligning to TRBD1. Germline lookup yields CDR1 MDHEN and CDR2 SYDVKM. The CDR3 length is 13 residues. With 9 bases clipped from V and 2 bases from J, the junction kept 3 bases outside the gene matches. CDR3 nucleotides: TGTGCCAGTGACAGGGGAGGCAATCAGCCCCAGCATTTT. Its protein is CASDRGGNQPQHF.

The chain links TRBV6-5 to TRBJ1-5; D is ambiguous. Germline V gene data show CDR1 as MNHEY and CDR2 as SVGAGI. The CDR3 runs 11 residues. V lost 9 bases to trimming and J lost 1 base, with 4 bases between them. In nucleotides, the CDR3 is TGTGCCAGTCAGAGCAATCAGCCCCAGCATTTT. Translating gives CASQSNQPQHF.

This rearrangement joins TRBV5-1 to TRBJ2-5; 7 bases align to TRBD1. Trimming cost V 4 bases and J 0 bases; bases outside gene matches: 6. CDR3 length: 15 amino acids. CDR1 is SGHRS and CDR2 is YFSETQ in the germline V gene. Here the CDR3 DNA reads TGCGCCAGCAGCACGGGACAGAGCCACCAAGAGACCCAGTACTTC. Translation gives CASSTGQSHQETQYF. Filled out from reference TRBV5-1 and TRBJ2-5, the complete variable domain reads KAGVTQTPRYLIKTRGQQVTLSCSPISGHRSVSWYQQTPGQGLQFLFEYFSETQRNKGNFPGRFSGRQFSNSRSEMNVSTLELGDSALYLCASSTGQSHQETQYFGPGTRLLVL.

The chain uses TRBV18 and TRBJ2-5; 8 bases line up with TRBD1. V was pared by 6 bases and J by 4 bases, with 4 bases of the junction left unmatched. Germline CDR1 is KGHSH and CDR2 is LQKENI. The CDR3 contains 13 residues. The CDR3 bases are TGTGCCAGCTCGCGAGACAGGGGAGAGACCCAGTACTTC. It is translated as CASSRDRGETQYF.

The V gene is TRBV6-5, the J gene TRBJ2-3, with 12 bases lining up with TRBD1. The CDR3 has 15 amino acids. Trimming removed 6 bases from V and 4 bases from J; junction bases left unmatched: 5. Germline CDR1 reads MNHEY; CDR2 reads SVGAGI. Here the CDR3 DNA reads TGTGCCAGCAGCTCGGGACAGGGGGCGTCAGATACGCAGTATTTT. Encoded protein: CASSSGQGASDTQYF.

This clone showed up just once. Other nucleotide sequences in the sample specify the same CDR3. This chain uses TRBV27 with TRBJ2-3, with D possibly matching TRBD2 (6 bases). CDR3 length: 11 residues. The V end was cut by 7 bases, the J end by 7 bases, with 9 bases between. Looked up from germline, CDR1 is MNHEY and CDR2 is SMNVEV (reference sequence). The CDR3: CASNGGHTQYF. In nucleotides, the CDR3 is TGTGCCAGCAACGGGGGTCATACGCAGTATTTT.

The V gene is TRBV19, the J gene TRBJ2-3; 7 bases fit TRBD2. The CDR3 runs 16 residues. After removal of 4 bases from V and 2 bases from J, the junction contained 9 bases not matched to a gene. Germline V gene sequence: CDR1 LNHDA, CDR2 SQIVND (reference sequence). The CDR3 nucleotides are TGTGCCAGTAGTAAGGCTAGCGGAGGGATCACAGATACGCAGTATTTT. This translates into CASSKASGGITDTQYF.

The gene calls are TRBV4-2 and TRBJ1-4; D is unresolved. This CDR3 spans 12 amino acids. Per germline, CDR1 LGHNA and CDR2 YNFKEQ. Trimming left V 5 bases short and J 8 bases short, with 9 bases between. CDR3 DNA sequence: TGTGCCAGCAGCGAAGTCAAAGAAAAACTGTTTTTT. Translation gives CASSEVKEKLFF.

This clone was observed a handful of times. The chain links TRBV6-5 to TRBJ1-3, with 8 bases that match TRBD1. Per germline, CDR1 MNHEY and CDR2 SVGAGI. V trimming: 6 bases; J trimming: 5 bases; junction bases outside the gene matches: 9. The CDR3 is made up of 15 amino acids. This CDR3 is CASRPDRGSRNTIYF. The CDR3 nucleotides are TGTGCCAGCAGGCCCGACAGGGGTAGCCGAAACACCATATATTTT.

The V and J genes are TRBV2 and TRBJ2-7; D ambiguous. This CDR3 is 13 amino acids long. The germline V and J ends were trimmed by 5 bases and 3 bases, with 11 bases remaining between them. Germline-derived CDR1 and CDR2 are SNHLY and FYNNEI. CDR3 loop: CASSPINSYEQYF. As DNA, the CDR3 is TGTGCCAGCAGTCCTATCAACAGCTACGAGCAGTACTTC.

V usage is TRBV7-9 and J usage is TRBJ1-2, with 9 bases identical to TRBD1. Germline CDR1 reads SEHNR; CDR2 reads FQNEAQ (reference sequence). Trimming removed 1 base from V and 3 bases from J; junction bases left unmatched: 6. This CDR3 is built from 16 residues. The CDR3 here is CASSLDNRGRDYGYTF. In DNA form, the CDR3 reads TGTGCCAGCAGCTTAGATAACAGGGGGCGCGACTATGGCTACACCTTC.

The chain carries TRBV29-1 and TRBJ2-1; D perhaps matches TRBD2 (6 bases). V lost 2 bases, J lost 8 bases, and 10 bases lay in between. Germline V gene sequence: CDR1 SQVTM, CDR2 ANQGSEA. The CDR3 has 12 residues. As DNA, the CDR3 is TGCAGCGTTGAAAAAAGGAGGGATGAGCAGTTCTTC. This sequence encodes CSVEKRRDEQFF.